These 4 T cell receptor beta chains were sequenced from one sample in a study of shared clonotypes between healthy human individuals. Only in-frame clones appear in the TCRdb table, and some are missing; sequencing was by immunoSEQ multiplex PCR. This sample carries some 2.1 million clones, around 95% of them seen once, and the ten largest clones take about 1.7%. The naive CD8 fraction comprised CD45RO-negative cells positively selected for CCR7 and excluded terminally differentiated effector memory CD45RA+ cells. The sequenced sample was naive CD8+ T cells from PBMCs. Receptor source: a young man in good health. Some clones in this sample may be carry-over from other donors' samples.

V and J are TRBV7-2 and TRBJ2-1, with 9 positions matching TRBD2. The CDR3 spans 16 residues. Germline V gene lookup returns CDR1 SGHTA and CDR2 FQGNSA. The V and J ends lost 1 base and 3 bases, in that order; junction bases with no gene match: 4. CDR3 nucleotides: TGTGCCAGCAGCTTAGGACTAGCGGCTTTCTACAATGAGCAGTTCTTC. It encodes CASSLGLAAFYNEQFF.

The V and J genes are TRBV7-9 and TRBJ2-7; 8 bases line up with TRBD1. The length of the CDR3 is 15 residues. After removal of 5 bases from V and 1 base from J, the junction contained 7 bases not matched to a gene. Germline loops: CDR1 SEHNR, CDR2 FQNEAQ (reference sequence). CDR3 sequence reads: CASSLDRDRSYEQYF. The CDR3 DNA follows: TGTGCCAGCAGCCTCGACCGGGACAGGTCCTACGAGCAGTACTTC.

This clone was detected only once. J is TRBJ1-1 and V is TRBV28; possible D gene TRBD1, 5 bases. The germline gives CDR1 MDHEN, CDR2 SYDVKM. This CDR3 region has 15 residues. Trimming took 5 bases from V and 1 from J, leaving 14 bases between them. This CDR3 reads CASSTDWGGNTEAFF. DNA for the CDR3: TGTGCCAGCAGTACCGATTGGGGGGGGAACACTGAAGCTTTCTTT. The full variable domain, completed using reference TRBV28 and TRBJ1-1, is DVKVTQSSRYLVKRTGEKVFLECVQDMDHENMFWYRQDPGLGLRLIYFSYDVKMKEKGDIPEGYSVSREKKERFSLILESASTNQTSMYLCASSTDWGGNTEAFFGQGTRLTVV.

The chain carries TRBV7-9 and TRBJ2-1; 9 positions agree with TRBD2. The CDR3 runs to 16 residues. Germline CDR1 is SEHNR and CDR2 is FQNEAQ (reference sequence). V dropped 5 bases and J dropped 9; count of bases not matched to a gene: 14. The CDR3 region has the DNA TGTGCCAGCAGCCAACCGGGACTAGCTTTGCTCACTGAGCAGTTCTTC. Translation: CASSQPGLALLTEQFF.